This TCR beta chain was sequenced during a study of response to subunit inactivated influenza vaccine. Findings and caveats of the study: Each seasonal influenza vaccination recruits few new T cells, the authors suggested.

TCRdb reanalysed the RT-PCR reads using MiXCR and keeps one entry per CDR3 protein. Of 450,000 to 600,000 distinct CDR3 sequences listed, approximately 7.7% are singletons. In regard to this clonotype: Its specificity is not known.

The CDR3 sequence is 14 residues long. Germline V gene sequence: CDR1 SQVTM, CDR2 ANQGSEA. V lost 7 bases, J lost 3 bases, and 6 bases stayed unmatched. The specimen comprised PBMCs from blood, sampled less than 30 months after vaccination. The clonotype comes from a man aged 50-75 years who received an inactivated influenza vaccine. This chain uses TRBV29-1 with TRBJ2-1; 10 bases are a match to TRBD1. The CDR3 nucleotides are TGCAGCGCCAGGACAGGGGGGGACTACAATGAGCAGTTCTTC. Residues: CSARTGGDYNEQFF.